What follows are 3 T cell receptor beta chains derived from one specimen sequenced in a study of shared clonotypes between healthy human individuals. As defined, naive CD8 cells were CD45RO-negative and positively selected for CCR7, with terminally differentiated effector memory CD45RA+ cells excluded. Sequencing was performed with immunoSEQ multiplex PCR; in TCRdb, only in-frame clones are kept and a portion is missing. Of over 2,000,000 clones listed, over 85% are singletons. The sequencing sample was made of naive CD8+ T cells from PBMCs. All receptors come from a man younger than 30 in good health. Some clones in this sample may be carry-over from other donors' samples.

The CDR3 region is CSAGPLLTDTDTQYF. CDR3 bases: TGCAGCGCCGGACCCCTGCTGACAGACACAGATACGCAGTATTTT. The chain has TRBV29-1 and TRBJ2-3, with D possibly TRBD1 on 5 matching bases. V lost 7 bases and J 2 bases, leaving 19 bases between the germline ends. Germline V CDR1 and CDR2: SQVTM, ANQGSEA. CDR3 size: 15 residues.

In its sample, this clone was seen a few times. The rearrangement links TRBV7-9 to TRBJ2-2; tentatively, D is TRBD2 (5 bases). V lost 0 bases to trimming and J lost 7 bases, with 9 bases between them. CDR3 length: 14 amino acids. CDR1 is SEHNR, CDR2 FQNEAQ, per germline (reference sequence). This CDR3 is CASSLAPSIGELFF. The CDR3 nucleotides are TGTGCCAGCAGCTTAGCGCCTAGCATCGGGGAGCTGTTTTTT.

The chain joins TRBV7-9 to TRBJ2-5; unclear D gene. The CDR3 is 15 amino acids. Trimming took 4 bases from V and 2 from J, leaving 14 bases between them. The germline V gene has CDR1 SEHNR and CDR2 FQNEAQ (reference sequence). The CDR3 region has the DNA TGTGCCAGCAGCTCGATGGTGGAAGATCAAGAGACCCAGTACTTC. This codes for CASSSMVEDQETQYF.